The TCR beta chain described here comes from a study of PD-1 blockade in classical Hodgkin lymphoma. Following autologous stem cell transplantation, relapse occurred in every patient, and exposure to brentuximab vedotin varied. Thawed PBMCs underwent magnetic negative selection to obtain purified CD8+ T cells. A word on this clone: The target antigen is unknown.

Clones were sequenced by immunoSEQ multiplex PCR, and TCRdb holds only the in-frame ones, with some missing. The sample includes about 12,000 clones, around 80% of them seen just once. Trimming took 5 bases from V and 2 from J, leaving 13 bases between them. This CDR3 region has 15 residues. The germline V gene encodes CDR1 SGHTA and CDR2 FQGNSA. General study findings and limits: Exclusion covered patients beginning nivolumab under 1 year post-ASCT. In newly diagnosed patients, baseline TCR diversity was reportedly below that of healthy donors.

This clonotype was sampled from a human donor with classical Hodgkin lymphoma. The chain combines TRBV7-2 with TRBJ1-5; tentatively, D is TRBD1 (6 bases). The material was CD8+ T cells from blood, obtained at baseline. The CDR3 bases are TGTGCCAGCAGCCCGACCGGGGGGCGCAATCAGCCCCAGCATTTT. This gives the protein CASSPTGGRNQPQHF.